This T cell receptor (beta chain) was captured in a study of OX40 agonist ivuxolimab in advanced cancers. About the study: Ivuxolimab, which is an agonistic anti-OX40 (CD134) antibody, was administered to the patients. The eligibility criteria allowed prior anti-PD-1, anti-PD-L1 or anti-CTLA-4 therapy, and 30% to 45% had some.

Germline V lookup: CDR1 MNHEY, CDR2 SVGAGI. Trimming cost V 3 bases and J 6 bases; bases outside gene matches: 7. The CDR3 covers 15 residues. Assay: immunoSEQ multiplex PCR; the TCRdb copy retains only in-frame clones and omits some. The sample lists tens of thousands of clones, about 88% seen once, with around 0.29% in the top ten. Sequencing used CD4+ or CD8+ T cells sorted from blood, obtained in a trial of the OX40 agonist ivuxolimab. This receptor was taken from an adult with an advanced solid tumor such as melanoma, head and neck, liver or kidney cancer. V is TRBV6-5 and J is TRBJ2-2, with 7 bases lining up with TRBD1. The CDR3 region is CASSYSHRGAGELFF. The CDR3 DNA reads TGTGCCAGCAGTTATTCCCACAGGGGCGCCGGGGAGCTGTTTTTT.